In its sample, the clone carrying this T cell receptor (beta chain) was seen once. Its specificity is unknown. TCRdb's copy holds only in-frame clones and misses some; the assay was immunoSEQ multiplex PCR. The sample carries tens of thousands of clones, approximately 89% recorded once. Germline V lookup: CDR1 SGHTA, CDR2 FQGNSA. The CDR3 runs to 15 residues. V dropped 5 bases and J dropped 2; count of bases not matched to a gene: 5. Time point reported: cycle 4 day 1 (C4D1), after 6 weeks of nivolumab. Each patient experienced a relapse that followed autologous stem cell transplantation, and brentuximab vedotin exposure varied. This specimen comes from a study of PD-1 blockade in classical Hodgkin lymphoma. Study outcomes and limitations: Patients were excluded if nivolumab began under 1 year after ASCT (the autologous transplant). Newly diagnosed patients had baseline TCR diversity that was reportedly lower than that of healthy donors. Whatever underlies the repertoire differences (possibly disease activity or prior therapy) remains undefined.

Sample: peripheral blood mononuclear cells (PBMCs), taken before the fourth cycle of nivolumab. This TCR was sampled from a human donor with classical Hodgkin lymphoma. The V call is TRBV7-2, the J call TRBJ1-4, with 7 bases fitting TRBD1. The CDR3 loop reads CASSPRGQTNEKLFF. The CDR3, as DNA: TGTGCCAGCAGCCCAAGGGGGCAGACTAATGAAAAACTGTTTTTT.